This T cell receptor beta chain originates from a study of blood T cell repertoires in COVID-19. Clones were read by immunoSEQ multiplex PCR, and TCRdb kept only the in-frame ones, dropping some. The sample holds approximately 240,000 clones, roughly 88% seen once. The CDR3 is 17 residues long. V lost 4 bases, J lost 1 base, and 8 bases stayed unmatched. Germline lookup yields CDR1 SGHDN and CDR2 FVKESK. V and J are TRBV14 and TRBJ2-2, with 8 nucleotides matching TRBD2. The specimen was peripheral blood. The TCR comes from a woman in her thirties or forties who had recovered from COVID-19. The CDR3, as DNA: TGTGCCAGCAGCCCACTGCAGGGACTAGGGAACACCGGGGAGCTGTTTTTT. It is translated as CASSPLQGLGNTGELFF.